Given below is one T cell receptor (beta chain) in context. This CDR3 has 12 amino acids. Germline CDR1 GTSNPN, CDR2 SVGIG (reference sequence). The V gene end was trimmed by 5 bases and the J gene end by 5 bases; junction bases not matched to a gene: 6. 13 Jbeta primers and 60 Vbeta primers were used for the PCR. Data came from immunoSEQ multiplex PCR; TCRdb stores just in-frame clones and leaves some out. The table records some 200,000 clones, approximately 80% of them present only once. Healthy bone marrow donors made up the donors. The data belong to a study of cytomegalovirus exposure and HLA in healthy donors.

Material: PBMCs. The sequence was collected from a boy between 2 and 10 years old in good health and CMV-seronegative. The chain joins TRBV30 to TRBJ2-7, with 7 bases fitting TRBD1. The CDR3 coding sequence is TGTGCCTGGGGGGTTGACAGGGACGAGCAGTACTTC. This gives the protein CAWGVDRDEQYF.